The 5 T cell receptor beta chains reported below all come from one sample, sequenced in a study of vaccination effects on CD4 cells after COVID-19. Their antigen targets remain unknown. ViraFEST expansion of antigen-specific CD4+ T cells with viral peptide pools preceded sequencing. CD4+ T cells were isolated after around ten days of culture. Participants were vaccinated with two doses of either the BNT162b2 or mRNA-1273 vaccine. The data were produced by immunoSEQ multiplex PCR, yet TCRdb's version contains in-frame clones alone and is incomplete. Counted here are more than 12,000 clones, about two thirds occurring once; the ten biggest clones make up approximately 10%. This sample comprised CD4+ T cells from PBMCs cultured with SARS-CoV-2 spike peptides, obtained after COVID-19 vaccination. Source of these receptors: a human donor who received a COVID-19 vaccine.

The chain has TRBV3-1 (or the pseudogene TRBV3-2) and TRBJ1-1; tentatively, D is TRBD1 (5 bases). V lost 7 bases and J lost 1, with 10 bases in between. This CDR3 spans 13 amino acids. Germline CDR1 and CDR2: LGHDT and YNNKEL (reference sequence). CDR3 in amino acids: CASISRGNTEAFF. CDR3 DNA: TGTGCCAGCATCTCAAGGGGGAACACTGAAGCTTTCTTT.

The gene calls are TRBV28 and TRBJ2-7; TRBD2 is a possible D gene (5 bases). Germline values: CDR1 MDHEN, CDR2 SYDVKM. Trimming removed 2 bases from V and 2 bases from J, with 16 bases in between. The CDR3 covers 16 residues. The CDR3, as DNA: TGTGCCAGCAGTTTAACTCCCGGCCAAGCGGCCTACGAGCAGTACTTC. It specifies CASSLTPGQAAYEQYF.

This clone is labeled medium-sized (0.01 to 0.1%). This chain connects TRBV7-9 to TRBJ1-6; D remains ambiguous. Germline CDR1 is SEHNR and CDR2 is FQNEAQ (reference sequence). With 3 bases removed from V and 4 bases from J, the gap between germline ends came to 7 bases. CDR3 length equals 14 residues. The DNA of the CDR3 is TGTGCCAGCAGCTTGGGGAATTATAATTCACCCCTCCACTTT. It specifies CASSLGNYNSPLHF.

The chain recombines TRBV28 with TRBJ2-1; 12 nucleotides align to TRBD2. The CDR3 loop spans 16 amino acids. Germline loops: CDR1 MDHEN, CDR2 SYDVKM. The trim removed 1 base at V and 5 bases at J, leaving 3 bases unmatched. The CDR3 region has the DNA TGTGCCAGCAGTTTATTGCGGACTAGCGGGGACAATGAGCAGTTCTTC. Protein: CASSLLRTSGDNEQFF.

The rearrangement joins TRBV6-2 or TRBV6-3 to TRBJ2-3, with D unclear. CDR1 and CDR2 from the germline V gene are MNHEY and SVGEGT. Trimming pared 2 bases from V and 3 bases from J, leaving 9 bases between. This CDR3 region has 14 residues. CDR3: CASSYSPETDTQYF. CDR3 nucleotide sequence: TGTGCCAGCAGTTACAGTCCAGAAACAGATACGCAGTATTTT.